The clone carrying this T cell receptor (beta chain) was detected only a few times. After removal of 2 bases from V and 1 base from J, the junction contained 8 bases not matched to a gene. This CDR3 has 18 residues. Germline V lookup: CDR1 MNHEY, CDR2 SVGEGT. Researchers prepared the TCRbeta library using unique molecular identifiers, the study reports. TCRdb ran MiXCR on the PCR reads and lists one entry per CDR3 protein. The table shows under 450,000 distinct CDR3 sequences, with around 16% occurring only once. This specimen comes from a study of T-cell reconstitution after alpha-beta-depleted transplantation in children.

This chain connects TRBV6-2 or TRBV6-3 to TRBJ1-1; 12 bases are shared with TRBD1. Specimen: PBMCs, mostly from graft donor cells, collected 360 days after TCRalphabeta/CD19-depleted stem cell transplant. This clonotype originated in a boy under two years old who had a stem cell transplant for Wiskott-Aldrich syndrome, so the T cells may come from the graft donor. The CDR3, as DNA: TGTGCCAGCAGTTACGCGATCCGGGACAGGGGGCGGAACACTGAAGCTTTCTTT. This sequence encodes CASSYAIRDRGRNTEAFF.